The present T cell receptor beta chain was sequenced within a study of T cell repertoires in cytomegalovirus infection (dated by TCRdb to between 2018 and 2021). For the study in its entirety: Because public TCR beta signatures pointed to carriage of CMV infection together with the matching HLA type, the HLA type of each donor mattered for the analysis.

Sequenced using an Illumina HiSeq 1500. TCRdb reran the public reads through fastp at Q25 and MiXCR, keeping productive beta chains. CDR3 protein sequences are deduplicated, and each keeps its most common genes and DNA. The sample profile shows roughly 150,000 distinct CDR3 sequences; 20% to 30% of them were found once. The top ten constitute approximately 10% of the sample. CDR1 and CDR2 are read off the germline V gene as ENHRY and SYGVKD. There are 14 amino acids in the CDR3, from cysteine to phenylalanine inclusive. Here the CDR3 DNA is all that survives: 42 bases in frame from base 1. Deletion took 7 bases off V and 6 bases off J, with a span of 16 bases between the germline ends. This clonotype was seen at least ten times. Which antigen it targets is not known. The input lacks base qualities; no much larger clone sits a single base away. Study-level results and caveats: Cumulative frequency of public TCR beta family members discriminated carriers of CMV infection plus the relevant HLA type in this cohort and an independent 352-donor cohort. In the ex vivo response, HLA-C-restricted CMV-specific TCR beta clonotypes were dominant, and in two of eight donors the single most frequent clonotype came from this HLA-C-restricted group.

The chain joins TRBV10-3 to TRBJ1-5, and the D gene may be TRBD1, 6 bases matching. The origin of this receptor is a human donor in good health (CMV status not recorded). Some clones in this sample may be carry-over from other donors' samples. Specimen: PBMCs. CDR3 region: CAIKEQGGGQPQHF. The nucleotides read TGTGCCATCAAGGAACAGGGAGGAGGTCAGCCCCAGCATTTT.